This T cell receptor (beta chain) was captured in a study of T cells in Graves' hyperthyroidism and ophthalmopathy. J gave up 4 bases and V 7 bases, and 11 bases lay outside the gene matches. The germline gives CDR1 KGHDR, CDR2 SFDVKD. The CDR3 covers 15 residues. Researchers took RNA transcripts and amplified the TCR beta CDR3 regions from them. A set of HTBI primers served as the primers for a first-round RT-PCR of the TCR CDR3. MiXCR, run by TCRdb on the multiplex PCR reads, gives a single entry per CDR3 protein. The table includes almost 500,000 distinct CDR3 sequences, 20% to 25% detected once. The study included ophthalmopathy patients with Clinical Activity Score at least 3, NOSPECS grade at least 4 and duration under 3 months. A 10 ml volume of fresh peripheral blood provided the PBMCs. Details on this clonotype: The target antigen is unknown.

The study, taken as a whole, reports: Using 13 V-J features, a model discriminated ophthalmopathy from stable hyperthyroidism. Most thyroid-expanded clonotypes above 0.001 were also found in blood.

The sequencing sample was made of blood. The chain uses TRBV24-1 and TRBJ2-5, with TRBD2 identical over 7 bases. This TCR derives from a woman between 70 and 85 years old with Graves' ophthalmopathy. CDR3 residues: CATRKCGSAGETQYF. As DNA, the CDR3 is TGTGCCACCAGAAAGTGCGGGAGTGCGGGAGAGACCCAGTACTTC.